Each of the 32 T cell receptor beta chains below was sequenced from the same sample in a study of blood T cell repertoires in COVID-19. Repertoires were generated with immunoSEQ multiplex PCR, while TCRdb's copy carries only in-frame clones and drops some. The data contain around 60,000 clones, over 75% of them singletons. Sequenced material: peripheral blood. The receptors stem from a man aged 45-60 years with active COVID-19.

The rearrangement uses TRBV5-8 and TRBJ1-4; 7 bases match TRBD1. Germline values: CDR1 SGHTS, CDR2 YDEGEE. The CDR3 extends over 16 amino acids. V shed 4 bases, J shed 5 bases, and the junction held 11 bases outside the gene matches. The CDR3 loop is CASSPPPGTENEKLFF. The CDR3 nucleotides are TGTGCCAGCAGCCCTCCCCCCGGGACAGAAAATGAAAAACTGTTTTTT.

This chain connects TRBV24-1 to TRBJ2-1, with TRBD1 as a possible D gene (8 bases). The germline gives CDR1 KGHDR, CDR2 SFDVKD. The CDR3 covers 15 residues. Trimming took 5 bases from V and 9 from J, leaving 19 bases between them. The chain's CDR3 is CATSVGGTGPSEQFF. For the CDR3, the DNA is TGTGCCACCAGTGTCGGGGGGACAGGCCCCAGTGAGCAGTTCTTC.

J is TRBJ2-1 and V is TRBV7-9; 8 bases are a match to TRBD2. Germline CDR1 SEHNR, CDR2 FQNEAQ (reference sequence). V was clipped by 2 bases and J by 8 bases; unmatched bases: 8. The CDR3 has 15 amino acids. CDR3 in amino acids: CASSLWTSPLDEQFF. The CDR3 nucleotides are TGTGCCAGCAGCTTATGGACTAGCCCCCTTGATGAGCAGTTCTTC.

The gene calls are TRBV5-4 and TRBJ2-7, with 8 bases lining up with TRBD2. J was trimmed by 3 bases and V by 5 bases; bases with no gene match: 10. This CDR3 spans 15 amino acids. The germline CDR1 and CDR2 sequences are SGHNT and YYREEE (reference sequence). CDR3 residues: CASSPSGGDDYEQYF. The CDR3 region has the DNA TGTGCCAGCAGTCCGAGCGGGGGTGACGACTACGAGCAGTACTTC.

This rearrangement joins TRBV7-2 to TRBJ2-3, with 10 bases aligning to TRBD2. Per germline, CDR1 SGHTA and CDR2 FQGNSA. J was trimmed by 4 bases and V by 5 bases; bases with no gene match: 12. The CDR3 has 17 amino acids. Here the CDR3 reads CASSRSSGGAPPDTQYF. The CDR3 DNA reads TGTGCCAGCAGCCGCTCTAGCGGGGGAGCCCCCCCAGATACGCAGTATTTT.

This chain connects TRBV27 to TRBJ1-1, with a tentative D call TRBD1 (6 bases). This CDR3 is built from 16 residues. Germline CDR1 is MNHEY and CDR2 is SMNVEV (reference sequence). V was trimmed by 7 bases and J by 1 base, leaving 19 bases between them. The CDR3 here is CASTLTFYRENTEAFF. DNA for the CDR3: TGTGCCAGCACCTTGACCTTTTACAGGGAGAACACTGAAGCTTTCTTT.

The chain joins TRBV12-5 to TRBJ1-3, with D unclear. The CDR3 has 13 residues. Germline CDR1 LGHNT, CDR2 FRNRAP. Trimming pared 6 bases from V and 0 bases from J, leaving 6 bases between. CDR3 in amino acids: CASGEASGNTIYF. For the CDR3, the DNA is TGTGCTAGTGGCGAAGCCTCTGGAAACACCATATATTTT.

As DNA, the CDR3 is TGTGCCAGCAGCGTAGGGACTACGGCAGATACGCAGTATTTT. Encoded protein: CASSVGTTADTQYF. This chain links TRBV9 with TRBJ2-3, with D possibly being TRBD2 (6 bases). V lost 0 bases, J lost 4 bases, and 9 bases lay in between. Germline lookup yields CDR1 SGDLS and CDR2 YYNGEE. The CDR3 length is 14 residues.

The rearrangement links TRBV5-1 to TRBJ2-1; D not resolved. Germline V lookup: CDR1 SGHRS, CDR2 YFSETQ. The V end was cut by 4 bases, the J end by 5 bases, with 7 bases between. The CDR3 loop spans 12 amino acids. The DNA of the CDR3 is TGCGCCAGCAGCGTTACAAACAATGAGCAGTTCTTC. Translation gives CASSVTNNEQFF. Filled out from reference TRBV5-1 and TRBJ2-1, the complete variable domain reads KAGVTQTPRYLIKTRGQQVTLSCSPISGHRSVSWYQQTPGQGLQFLFEYFSETQRNKGNFPGRFSGRQFSNSRSEMNVSTLELGDSALYLCASSVTNNEQFFGPGTRLTVL.

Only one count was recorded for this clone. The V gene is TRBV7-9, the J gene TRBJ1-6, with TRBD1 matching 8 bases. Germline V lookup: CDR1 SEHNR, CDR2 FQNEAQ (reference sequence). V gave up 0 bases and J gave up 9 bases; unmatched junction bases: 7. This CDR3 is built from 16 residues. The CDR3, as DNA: TGTGCCAGCAGCTTAGCCAGGACAGGGAACACTTCACCCCTCCACTTT. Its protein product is CASSLARTGNTSPLHF.

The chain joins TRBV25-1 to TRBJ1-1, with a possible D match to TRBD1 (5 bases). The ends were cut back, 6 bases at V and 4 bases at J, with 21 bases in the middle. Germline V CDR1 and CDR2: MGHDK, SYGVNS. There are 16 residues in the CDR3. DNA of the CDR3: TGTGCCAGCAGGGGAACCCAGGGCGGGATGGGCACTGAAGCTTTCTTT. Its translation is CASRGTQGGMGTEAFF.

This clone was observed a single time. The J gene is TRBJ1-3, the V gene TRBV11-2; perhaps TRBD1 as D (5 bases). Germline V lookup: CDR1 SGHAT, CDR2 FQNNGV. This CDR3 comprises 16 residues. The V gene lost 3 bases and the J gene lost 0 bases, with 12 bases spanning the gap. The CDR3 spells CASSFNKGISGNTIYF. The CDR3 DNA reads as TGTGCCAGCAGCTTTAATAAGGGGATCTCTGGAAACACCATATATTTT.

The CDR3 is CASSIGSSSYNEQFF. CDR3 coding DNA: TGTGCCAGTAGTATAGGGTCCAGCTCCTACAATGAGCAGTTCTTC. The chain couples TRBV19 to TRBJ2-1, with no clear D. The V end lost 1 base, the J end lost 0 bases, and 7 bases lay between the germline ends. This CDR3 comprises 15 residues. Germline CDR1 and CDR2: LNHDA and SQIVND (reference sequence).

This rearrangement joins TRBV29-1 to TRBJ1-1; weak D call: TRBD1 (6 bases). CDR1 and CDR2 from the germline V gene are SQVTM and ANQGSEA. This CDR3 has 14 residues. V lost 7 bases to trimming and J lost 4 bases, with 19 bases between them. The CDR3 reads CSGSVRGASTEAFF. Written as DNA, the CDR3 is TGCAGCGGGTCGGTCAGGGGAGCTTCCACTGAAGCTTTCTTT.

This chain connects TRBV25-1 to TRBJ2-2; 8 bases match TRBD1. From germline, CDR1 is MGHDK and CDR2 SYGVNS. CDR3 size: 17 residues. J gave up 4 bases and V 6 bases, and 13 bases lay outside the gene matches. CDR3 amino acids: CASSVFRQGRSTGELFF. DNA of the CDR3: TGTGCCAGCAGCGTCTTCAGACAGGGGAGGAGCACCGGGGAGCTGTTTTTT.

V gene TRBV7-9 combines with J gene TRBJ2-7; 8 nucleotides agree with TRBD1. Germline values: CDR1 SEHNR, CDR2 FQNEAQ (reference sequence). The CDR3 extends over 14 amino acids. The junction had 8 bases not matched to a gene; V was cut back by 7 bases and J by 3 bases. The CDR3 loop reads CASTQQGAGYEQYF. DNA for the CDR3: TGTGCCAGCACCCAGCAGGGGGCTGGCTACGAGCAGTACTTC.

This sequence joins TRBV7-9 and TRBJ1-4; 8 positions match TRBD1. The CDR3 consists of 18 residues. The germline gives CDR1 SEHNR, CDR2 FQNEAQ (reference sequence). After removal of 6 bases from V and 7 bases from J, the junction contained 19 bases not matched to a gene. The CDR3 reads CASRPGPQPGQGGEKLFF. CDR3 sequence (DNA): TGTGCCAGCAGGCCTGGACCCCAGCCCGGACAGGGTGGTGAAAAACTGTTTTTT. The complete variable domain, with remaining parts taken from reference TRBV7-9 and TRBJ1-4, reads DTGVSQNPRHKITKRGQNVTFRCDPISEHNRLYWYRQTLGQGPEFLTYFQNEAQLEKSRLLSDRFSAERPKGSFSTLEIQRTEQGDSAMYLCASRPGPQPGQGGEKLFFGSGTQLSVL.

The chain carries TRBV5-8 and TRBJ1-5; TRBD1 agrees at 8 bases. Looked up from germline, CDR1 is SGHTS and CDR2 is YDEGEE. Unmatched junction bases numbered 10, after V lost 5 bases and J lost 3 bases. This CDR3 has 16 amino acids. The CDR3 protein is CASSPDRGISNQPQHF. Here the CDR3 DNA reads TGTGCCAGCAGTCCTGACAGGGGAATATCCAATCAGCCCCAGCATTTT. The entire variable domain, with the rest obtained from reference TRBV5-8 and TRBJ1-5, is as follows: EAGVTQSPTHLIKTRGQQATLRCSPISGHTSVYWYQQALGLGLQFLLWYDEGEERNRGNFPPRFSGRQFPNYSSELNVNALELEDSALYLCASSPDRGISNQPQHFGDGTRLSIL.

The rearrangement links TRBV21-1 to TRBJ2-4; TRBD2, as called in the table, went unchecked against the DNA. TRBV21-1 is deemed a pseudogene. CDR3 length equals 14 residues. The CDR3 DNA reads TGTGCCAGCAGACTCATCCTAGGCGAAAACATTCAGTACTTC. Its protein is CASRLILGENIQYF.

The CDR3 nucleotides are TGTGCCAGTAGTATCGGGAATTCGAACACTGAAGCTTTCTTT. Translated, it gives CASSIGNSNTEAFF. The chain uses TRBV19 and TRBJ1-1; D remains unclear. V dropped 3 bases and J dropped 1 base, with 9 bases sitting between them. Germline CDR1 and CDR2: LNHDA and SQIVND (reference sequence). The CDR3 length is 14 residues.

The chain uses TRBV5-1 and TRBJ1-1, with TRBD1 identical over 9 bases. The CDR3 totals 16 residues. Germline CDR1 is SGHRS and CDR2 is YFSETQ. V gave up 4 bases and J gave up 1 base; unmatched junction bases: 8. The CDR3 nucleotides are TGCGCCAGCAGCAAAGGCGGGACAGGGTCGAACACTGAAGCTTTCTTT. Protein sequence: CASSKGGTGSNTEAFF.

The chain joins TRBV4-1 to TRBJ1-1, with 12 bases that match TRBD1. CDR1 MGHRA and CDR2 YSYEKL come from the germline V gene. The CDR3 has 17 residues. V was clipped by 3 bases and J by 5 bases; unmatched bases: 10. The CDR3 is CASSHPVRDRGHTEAFF. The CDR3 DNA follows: TGCGCCAGCAGCCACCCGGTAAGGGACAGGGGGCATACTGAAGCTTTCTTT.

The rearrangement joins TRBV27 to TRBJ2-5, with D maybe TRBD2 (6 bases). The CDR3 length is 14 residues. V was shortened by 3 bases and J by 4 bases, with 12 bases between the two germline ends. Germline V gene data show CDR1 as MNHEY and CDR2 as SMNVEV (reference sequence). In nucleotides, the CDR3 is TGTGCCAGCAGTTTTTTCGGTAGCGGAGAGACCCAGTACTTC. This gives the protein CASSFFGSGETQYF.

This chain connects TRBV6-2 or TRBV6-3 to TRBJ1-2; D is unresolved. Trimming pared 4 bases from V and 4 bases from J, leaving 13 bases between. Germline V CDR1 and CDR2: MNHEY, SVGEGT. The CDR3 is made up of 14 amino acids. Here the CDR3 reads CASSSRGSIYGYTF. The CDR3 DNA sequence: TGTGCCAGCAGTTCCAGAGGGTCAATCTATGGCTACACCTTC.

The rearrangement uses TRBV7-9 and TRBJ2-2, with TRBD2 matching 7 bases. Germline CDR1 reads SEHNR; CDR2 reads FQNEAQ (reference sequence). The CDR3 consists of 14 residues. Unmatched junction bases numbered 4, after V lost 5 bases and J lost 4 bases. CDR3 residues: CASSGDYPTGELFF. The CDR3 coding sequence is TGTGCCAGCAGCGGGGACTACCCCACCGGGGAGCTGTTTTTT.

The CDR3 DNA sequence: TGTGCCAGCAGTTCCACCGGCCGAAGTCGGGGGACGGATACGCAGTATTTT. Protein product: CASSSTGRSRGTDTQYF. This chain connects TRBV27 to TRBJ2-3; D might be TRBD2 (6 bases). The CDR3 has 17 amino acids. V was cut by 4 bases and J by 6 bases, with 23 bases left in between. Germline assignment: CDR1 MNHEY and CDR2 SMNVEV (reference sequence).

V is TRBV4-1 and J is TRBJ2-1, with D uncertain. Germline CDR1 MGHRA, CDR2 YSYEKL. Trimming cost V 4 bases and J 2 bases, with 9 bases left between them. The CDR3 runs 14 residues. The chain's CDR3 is CASSPLPPYNEQFF. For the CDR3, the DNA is TGCGCCAGCAGCCCCCTACCCCCCTACAATGAGCAGTTCTTC.

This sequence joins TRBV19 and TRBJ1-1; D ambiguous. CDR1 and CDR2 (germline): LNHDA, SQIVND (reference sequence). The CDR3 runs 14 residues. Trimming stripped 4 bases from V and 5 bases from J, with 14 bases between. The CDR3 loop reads CASSTSGGRTEAFF. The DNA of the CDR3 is TGTGCCAGTAGTACCTCCGGAGGGAGAACTGAAGCTTTCTTT. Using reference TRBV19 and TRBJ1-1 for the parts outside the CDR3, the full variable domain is DGGITQSPKYLFRKEGQNVTLSCEQNLNHDAMYWYRQDPGQGLRLIYYSQIVNDFQKGDIAEGYSVSREKKESFPLTVTSAQKNPTAFYLCASSTSGGRTEAFFGQGTRLTVV.

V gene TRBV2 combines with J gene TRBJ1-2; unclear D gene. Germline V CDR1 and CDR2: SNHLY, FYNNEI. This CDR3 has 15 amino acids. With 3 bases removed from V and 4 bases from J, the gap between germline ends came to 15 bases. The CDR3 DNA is TGTGCCAGCAGTGATGTATATTCGGGGATCTATGGCTACACCTTC. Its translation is CASSDVYSGIYGYTF.

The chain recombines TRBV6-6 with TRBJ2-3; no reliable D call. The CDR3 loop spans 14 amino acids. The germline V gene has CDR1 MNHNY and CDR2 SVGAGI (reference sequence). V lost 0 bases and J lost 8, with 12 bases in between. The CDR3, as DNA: TGTGCCAGCAGTTACTCGTCGACCAGAGGTACGCAGTATTTT. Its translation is CASSYSSTRGTQYF.

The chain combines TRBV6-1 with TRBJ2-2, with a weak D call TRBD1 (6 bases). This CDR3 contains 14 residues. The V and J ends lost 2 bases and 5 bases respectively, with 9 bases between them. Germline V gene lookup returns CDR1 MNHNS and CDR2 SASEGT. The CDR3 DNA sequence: TGTGCCAGCAGTGAACTACAGGGAACCGGGGAGCTGTTTTTT. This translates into CASSELQGTGELFF.

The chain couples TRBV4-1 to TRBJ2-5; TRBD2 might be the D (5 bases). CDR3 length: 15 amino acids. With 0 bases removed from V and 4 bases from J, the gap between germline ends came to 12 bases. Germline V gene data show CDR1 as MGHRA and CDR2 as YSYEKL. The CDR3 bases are TGCGCCAGCAGCCAAGATCCTCGGGAAGGAGAGACCCAGTACTTC. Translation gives CASSQDPREGETQYF.